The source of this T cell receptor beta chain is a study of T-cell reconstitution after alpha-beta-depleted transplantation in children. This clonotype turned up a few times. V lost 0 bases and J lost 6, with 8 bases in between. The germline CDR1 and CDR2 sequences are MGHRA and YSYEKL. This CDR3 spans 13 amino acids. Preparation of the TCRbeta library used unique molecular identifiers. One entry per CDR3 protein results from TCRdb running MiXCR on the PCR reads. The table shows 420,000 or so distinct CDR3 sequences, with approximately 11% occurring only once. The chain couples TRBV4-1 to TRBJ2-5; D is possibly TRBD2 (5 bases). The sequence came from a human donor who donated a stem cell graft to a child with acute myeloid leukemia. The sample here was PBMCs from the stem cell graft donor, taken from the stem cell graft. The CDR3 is CASSQEERQTQYF. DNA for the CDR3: TGCGCCAGCAGCCAAGAGGAGCGGCAGACCCAGTACTTC.